This T cell receptor (beta chain) emerged from a study of blood T cell repertoires in COVID-19. Authors' analysis steps: Amplification with reference gene primers provided the estimates of nucleated cell counts. Using immunoSEQ multiplex PCR, the repertoire was profiled, and TCRdb retains in-frame clones only, with some absent. The D gene and trimming were derived from the DNA, and the V and J assignments and clone size from that table. The sample yields about 100,000 clones, around four fifths seen once. The V and J ends lost 2 bases and 2 bases respectively, with 10 bases between them. Germline loops: CDR1 KGHSH, CDR2 LQKENI. CDR3 length: 15 residues.

Sequencing was performed on peripheral blood. This clonotype was obtained from a man aged 45 to 65 with active or convalescent COVID-19. The gene calls are TRBV18 and TRBJ2-1, with a possible D match to TRBD1 (6 bases). The CDR3 region is CASSPDRLAYNEQFF. CDR3 DNA: TGTGCCAGCTCACCAGACAGGCTGGCCTACAATGAGCAGTTCTTC. The full variable domain, in which reference TRBV18 and TRBJ2-1 provide the parts outside the CDR3, is NAGVMQNPRHLVRRRGQEARLRCSPMKGHSHVYWYRQLPEEGLKFMVYLQKENIIDESGMPKERFSAEFPKEGPSILRIQQVVRGDSAAYFCASSPDRLAYNEQFFGPGTRLTVL.